By proportion, the clone carrying this T cell receptor beta chain is medium-sized (0.01 to 0.1%). The sample comes from a study of T cell changes during pregnancy in multiple sclerosis. The germline V and J ends were trimmed by 10 bases and 2 bases, with 11 bases remaining between them. This CDR3 contains 13 residues. The V gene's germline CDR1 is LNHDA and CDR2 SQIVND (reference sequence). The method was immunoSEQ multiplex PCR; TCRdb's version includes in-frame clones alone and lacks a portion of them. The data hold over 3,500 clones, with 85% to 90% observed a single time. Sample: CD8+ T cells from peripheral blood mononuclear cells, taken in the first trimester of pregnancy. V gene TRBV19 combines with J gene TRBJ2-2, with D tentatively TRBD1 (6 bases). The sequence came from a female donor in good health, enrolled as a control in a pregnancy study. CDR3 in DNA: TGTGCCACCATGGACAGTAACACCGGGGAGCTGTTTTTT. Translated, it gives CATMDSNTGELFF.